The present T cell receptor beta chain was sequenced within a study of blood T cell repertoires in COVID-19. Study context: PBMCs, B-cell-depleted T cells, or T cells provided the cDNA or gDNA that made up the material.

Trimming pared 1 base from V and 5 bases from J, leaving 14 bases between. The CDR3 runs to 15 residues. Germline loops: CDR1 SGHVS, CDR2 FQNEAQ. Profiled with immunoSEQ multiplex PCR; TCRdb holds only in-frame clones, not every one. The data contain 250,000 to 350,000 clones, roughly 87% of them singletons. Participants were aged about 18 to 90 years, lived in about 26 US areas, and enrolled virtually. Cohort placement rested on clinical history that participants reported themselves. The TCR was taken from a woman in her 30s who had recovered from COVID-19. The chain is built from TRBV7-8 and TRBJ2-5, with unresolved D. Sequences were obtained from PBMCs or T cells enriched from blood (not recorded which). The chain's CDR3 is CASSLEWPGGETQYF. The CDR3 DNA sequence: TGTGCCAGCAGCTTAGAATGGCCGGGTGGGGAGACCCAGTACTTC.